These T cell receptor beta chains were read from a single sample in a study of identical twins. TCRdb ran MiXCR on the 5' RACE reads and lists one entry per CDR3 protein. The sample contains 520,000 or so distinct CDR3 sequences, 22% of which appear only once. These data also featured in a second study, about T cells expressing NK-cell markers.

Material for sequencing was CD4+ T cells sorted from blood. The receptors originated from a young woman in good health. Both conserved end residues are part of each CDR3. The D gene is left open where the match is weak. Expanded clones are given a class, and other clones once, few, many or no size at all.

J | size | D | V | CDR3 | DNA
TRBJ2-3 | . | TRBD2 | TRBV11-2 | CASSGGTRVTDTQYF | TGTGCCAGCAGCGGGGGGACTAGGGTCACAGATACGCAGTATTTT
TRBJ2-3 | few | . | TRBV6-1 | CASRDGAPTDTQYF | TGTGCCAGCAGGGACGGCGCCCCCACAGATACGCAGTATTTT
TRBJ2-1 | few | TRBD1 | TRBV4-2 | CASSQAVRQGRYNEQFF | TGTGCCAGCAGCCAGGCGGTAAGACAGGGGCGATACAATGAGCAGTTCTTC
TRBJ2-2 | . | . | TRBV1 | CTSSQLLGRTTGELFF | TGCACCAGCAGCCAATTGTTAGGCAGGACCACCGGGGAGCTGTTTTTT
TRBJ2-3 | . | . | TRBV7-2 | CASSLSGFSTDTQYF | TGTGCCAGCAGCTTGTCGGGATTCAGCACAGATACGCAGTATTTT
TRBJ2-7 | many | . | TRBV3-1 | CASSQAYEQYF | TGTGCCAGCAGCCAAGCCTACGAGCAGTACTTC
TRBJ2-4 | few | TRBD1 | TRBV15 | CATSKGQELNIQYF | TGTGCCACCAGCAAAGGACAGGAGTTAAACATTCAGTACTTC
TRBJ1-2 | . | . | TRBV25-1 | CASSYRLNYGYTF | TGTGCCAGCAGTTACAGGTTGAACTATGGCTACACCTTC
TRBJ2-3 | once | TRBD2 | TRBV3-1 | CASSPPPGTSGGDTQYF | TGTGCCAGCAGCCCCCCCCCCGGGACTAGCGGCGGAGATACGCAGTATTTT
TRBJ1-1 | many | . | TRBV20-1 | CSAKEGGTEAFF | TGCAGTGCTAAAGAGGGAGGCACTGAAGCTTTCTTT
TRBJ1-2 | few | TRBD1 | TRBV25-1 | CASRGTGGHGYTF | TGTGCCAGCCGCGGGACAGGGGGGCATGGCTACACCTTC
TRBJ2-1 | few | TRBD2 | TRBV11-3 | CASSPGTSWTYNEQFF | TGTGCCAGCAGCCCTGGGACTAGCTGGACCTACAATGAGCAGTTCTTC
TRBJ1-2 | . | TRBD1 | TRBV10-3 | CAISPDRGRIGYTF | TGTGCCATCAGCCCTGACAGGGGACGAATTGGCTACACCTTC
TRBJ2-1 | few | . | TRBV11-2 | CASSLVGGGGLGAYNEQFF | TGTGCCAGCAGCTTAGTTGGGGGAGGTGGTCTCGGGGCCTACAATGAGCAGTTCTTC
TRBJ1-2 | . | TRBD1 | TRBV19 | CASSPEGARGYTF | TGTGCCAGTAGTCCCGAGGGGGCGCGAGGCTACACCTTC
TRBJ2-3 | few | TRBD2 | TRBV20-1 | CSASGTSGRTDTQYF | TGCAGTGCTAGCGGGACTAGCGGGAGAACAGATACGCAGTATTTT
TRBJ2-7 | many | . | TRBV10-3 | CAISAPGGITYEQYF | TGTGCCATCAGTGCCCCTGGAGGGATTACCTACGAGCAGTACTTC
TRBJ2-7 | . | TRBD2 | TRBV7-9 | CASSLTSGVAYEQYF | TGTGCCAGCAGCTTGACTAGCGGGGTTGCCTACGAGCAGTACTTC
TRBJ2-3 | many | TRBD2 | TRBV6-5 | CASSRSTSGGADTQYF | TGTGCCAGCAGTCGCTCGACTAGCGGGGGGGCAGATACGCAGTATTTT
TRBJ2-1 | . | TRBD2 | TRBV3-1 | CASSHAGLASDEQFF | TGTGCCAGCAGCCATGCGGGACTAGCGAGCGATGAGCAGTTCTTC
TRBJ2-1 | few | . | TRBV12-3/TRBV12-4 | CATTGRSLYNEQFF | TGTGCCACAACGGGGAGGAGCCTGTACAATGAGCAGTTCTTC
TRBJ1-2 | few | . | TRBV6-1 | CATGTSSIPNGYTF | TGTGCCACCGGGACATCGTCCATCCCCAATGGCTACACCTTC
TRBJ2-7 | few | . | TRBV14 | CASSQDVKGRGQYF | TGTGCCAGCAGCCAAGATGTCAAGGGAAGGGGCCAGTACTTC
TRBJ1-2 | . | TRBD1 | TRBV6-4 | CASTAGTGGGGYTF | TGTGCCAGCACCGCCGGGACAGGGGGCGGTGGCTACACCTTC
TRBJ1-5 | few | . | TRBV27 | CASSLERHSNQPQHF | TGTGCCAGCAGTTTGGAAAGACATAGCAATCAGCCCCAGCATTTT
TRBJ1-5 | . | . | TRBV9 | CASSVSDNQPQHF | TGTGCCAGCAGCGTAAGTGACAATCAGCCCCAGCATTTT